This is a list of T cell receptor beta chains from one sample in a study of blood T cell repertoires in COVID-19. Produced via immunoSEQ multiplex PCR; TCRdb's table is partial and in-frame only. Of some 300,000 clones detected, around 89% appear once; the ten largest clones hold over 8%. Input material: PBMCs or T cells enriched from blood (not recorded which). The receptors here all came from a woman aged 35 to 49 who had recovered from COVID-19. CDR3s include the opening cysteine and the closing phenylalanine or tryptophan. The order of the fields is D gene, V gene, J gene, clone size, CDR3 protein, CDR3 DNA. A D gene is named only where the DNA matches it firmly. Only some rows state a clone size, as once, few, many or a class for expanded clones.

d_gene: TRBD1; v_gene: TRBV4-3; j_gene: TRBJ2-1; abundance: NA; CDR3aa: CASSQDWAENRGRIEQFF; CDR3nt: TGCGCCAGCAGCCAAGACTGGGCCGAGAACAGGGGGCGCATTGAGCAGTTCTTC
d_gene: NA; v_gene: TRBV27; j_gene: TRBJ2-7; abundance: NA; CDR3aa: CASSLVRSSYEQYF; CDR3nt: TGTGCCAGCAGTTTAGTCAGAAGCTCCTACGAGCAGTACTTC
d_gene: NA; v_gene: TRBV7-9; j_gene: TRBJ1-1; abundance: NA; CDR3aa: CASGNREIDEAFF; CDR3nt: TGTGCCAGCGGAAACAGGGAAATAGATGAAGCTTTCTTT
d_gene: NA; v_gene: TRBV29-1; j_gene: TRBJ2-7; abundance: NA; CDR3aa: CSVEQSRAGHEQYF; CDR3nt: TGCAGCGTTGAACAGTCCAGGGCTGGCCACGAGCAGTACTTC
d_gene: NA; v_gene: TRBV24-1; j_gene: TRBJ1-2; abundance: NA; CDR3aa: CATSTVTNSGYTF; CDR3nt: TGTGCCACCAGCACGGTGACTAATTCTGGCTACACCTTC
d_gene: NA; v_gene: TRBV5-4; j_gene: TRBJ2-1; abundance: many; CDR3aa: CASIQPLTNEQFF; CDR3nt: TGTGCCAGCATCCAACCCCTAACCAATGAGCAGTTCTTC
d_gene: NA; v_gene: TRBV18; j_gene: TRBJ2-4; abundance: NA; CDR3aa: CASSPGFRENQYF; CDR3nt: TGTGCCAGCTCACCAGGGTTCAGGGAAAATCAGTACTTC
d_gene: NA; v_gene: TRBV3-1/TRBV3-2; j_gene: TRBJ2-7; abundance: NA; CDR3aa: CASSQSHIEQYF; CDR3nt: TGTGCCAGCAGCCAGTCCCACATCGAGCAGTACTTC
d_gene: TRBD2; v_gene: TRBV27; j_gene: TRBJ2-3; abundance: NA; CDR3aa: CASSALAERTDTQYF; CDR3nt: TGTGCCAGCAGTGCACTAGCGGAACGCACAGATACGCAGTATTTT
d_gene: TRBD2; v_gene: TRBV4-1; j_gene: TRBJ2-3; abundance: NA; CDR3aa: CASSLATSGSGDTQYF; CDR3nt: TGCGCCAGCAGCTTAGCGACTAGCGGGAGTGGGGATACGCAGTATTTT
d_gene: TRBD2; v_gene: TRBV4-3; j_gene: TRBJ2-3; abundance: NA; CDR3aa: CASSQDPLAGTDTQYF; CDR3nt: TGCGCCAGCAGCCAAGATCCCCTAGCGGGAACAGATACGCAGTATTTT
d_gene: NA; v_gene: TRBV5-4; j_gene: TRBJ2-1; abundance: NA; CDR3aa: CASRSGPPNEQFF; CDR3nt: TGTGCCAGCAGGAGTGGGCCGCCGAATGAGCAGTTCTTC
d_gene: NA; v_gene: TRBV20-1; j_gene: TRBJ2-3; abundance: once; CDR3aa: CSASRGVRNSPDTQYF; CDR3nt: TGCAGTGCTAGTCGCGGGGTCCGAAATTCCCCAGATACGCAGTATTTT
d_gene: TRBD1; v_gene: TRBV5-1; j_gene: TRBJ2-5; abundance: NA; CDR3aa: CASRTGTGVETQYF; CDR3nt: TGCGCCAGCAGGACCGGGACAGGGGTAGAGACCCAGTACTTC
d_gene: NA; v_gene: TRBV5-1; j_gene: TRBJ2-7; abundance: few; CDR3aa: CASSLEQGYYEQYF; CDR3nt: TGCGCCAGCAGCTTGGAACAGGGCTACTACGAGCAGTACTTC
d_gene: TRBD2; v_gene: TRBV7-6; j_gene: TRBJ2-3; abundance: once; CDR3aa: CASSLGGTSGAGRQYF; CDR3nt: TGTGCCAGCAGCTTAGGGGGGACTAGCGGGGCCGGGAGGCAGTATTTT
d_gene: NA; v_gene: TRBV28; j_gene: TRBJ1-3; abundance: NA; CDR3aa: CASSPNGGFSGNTIYF; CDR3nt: TGTGCCAGCAGTCCTAACGGAGGATTCTCTGGAAACACCATATATTTT
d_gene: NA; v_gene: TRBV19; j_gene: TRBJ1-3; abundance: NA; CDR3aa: CASRTENGGNTIYF; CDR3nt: TGTGCCAGCCGCACGGAGAACGGTGGAAACACCATATATTTT
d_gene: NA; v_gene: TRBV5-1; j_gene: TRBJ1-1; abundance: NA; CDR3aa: CASSLVPEGEAFF; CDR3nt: TGCGCCAGCAGCTTGGTCCCTGAGGGTGAAGCTTTCTTT
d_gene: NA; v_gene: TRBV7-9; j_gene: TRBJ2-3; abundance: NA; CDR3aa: CASSLLVADTQYF; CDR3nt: TGTGCCAGCAGCTTGTTAGTAGCAGATACGCAGTATTTT
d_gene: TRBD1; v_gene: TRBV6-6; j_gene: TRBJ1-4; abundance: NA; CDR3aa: CASSHTPGQGVGEKLFF; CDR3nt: TGTGCCAGCAGTCACACCCCGGGACAGGGTGTCGGTGAAAAACTGTTTTTT
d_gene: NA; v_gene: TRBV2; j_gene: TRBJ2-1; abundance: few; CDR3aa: CASKEDKYNEQFF; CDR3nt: TGTGCCAGCAAAGAGGACAAATACAATGAGCAGTTCTTC
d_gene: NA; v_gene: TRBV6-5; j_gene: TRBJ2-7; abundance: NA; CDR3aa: CASSSPGSGEQYF; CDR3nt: TGTGCCAGCAGTAGTCCGGGATCGGGAGAGCAGTACTTC
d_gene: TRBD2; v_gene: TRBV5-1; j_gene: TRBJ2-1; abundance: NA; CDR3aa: CASRITSGAYNEQFF; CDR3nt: TGCGCCAGCAGAATTACTAGCGGGGCTTACAATGAGCAGTTCTTC
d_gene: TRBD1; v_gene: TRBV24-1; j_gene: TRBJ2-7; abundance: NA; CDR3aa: CATSAAGQGPYSYEQYF; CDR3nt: TGTGCCACCAGTGCCGCCGGACAGGGGCCGTACTCCTACGAGCAGTACTTC
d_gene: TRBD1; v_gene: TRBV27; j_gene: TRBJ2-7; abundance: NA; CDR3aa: CASSARDSTYEQYF; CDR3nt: TGTGCCAGCAGTGCCCGGGACAGCACCTACGAGCAGTACTTC
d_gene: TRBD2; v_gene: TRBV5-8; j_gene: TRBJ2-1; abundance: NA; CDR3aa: CASSFSGLEQFF; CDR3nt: TGTGCCAGCAGCTTTAGCGGGTTAGAGCAGTTCTTC
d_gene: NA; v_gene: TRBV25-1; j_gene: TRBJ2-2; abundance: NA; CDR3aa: CASSRDFQTGELFF; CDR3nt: TGTGCCAGCAGCCGGGACTTTCAAACCGGGGAGCTGTTTTTT
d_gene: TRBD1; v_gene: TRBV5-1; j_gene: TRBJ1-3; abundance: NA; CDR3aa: CASSLRTGGVGNTIYF; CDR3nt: TGCGCCAGCAGCTTAAGGACAGGGGGAGTTGGAAACACCATATATTTT
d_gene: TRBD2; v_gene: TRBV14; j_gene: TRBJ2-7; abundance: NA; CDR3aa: CASSQPGLAGAYF; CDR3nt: TGTGCCAGCAGTCAGCCGGGACTAGCGGGAGCGTACTTC